This T cell receptor beta chain was identified in a study of T cell repertoires in cytomegalovirus infection. The sample holds a few counts of this clonotype. Its target is not known. Study-wide results and limits: Dominating the ex vivo response were HLA-C-restricted CMV-specific TCR beta clonotypes.

This CDR3 spans 15 amino acids. Germline V gene lookup returns CDR1 ENHRY and CDR2 SYGVKD. Trimming took 3 bases from V and 8 from J, leaving 16 bases between them. TCRdb passed the reads through MiXCR, listing each CDR3 protein once. The sample yields hundreds of thousands of distinct CDR3 sequences, approximately 33% seen once. This chain joins TRBV10-3 and TRBJ1-4; D not certain. This clonotype originated in a human donor in good health (CMV status not recorded). Some clones in this sample may be carry-over from other donors' samples. Material: cultured CD8+ T cells from PBMCs, obtained from culture after CMV antigen stimulation. CDR3 protein: CAISDSYLGGEKLFF. CDR3 nucleotides: TGTGCCATCAGTGACTCTTACCTGGGCGGGGAAAAACTGTTTTTT.